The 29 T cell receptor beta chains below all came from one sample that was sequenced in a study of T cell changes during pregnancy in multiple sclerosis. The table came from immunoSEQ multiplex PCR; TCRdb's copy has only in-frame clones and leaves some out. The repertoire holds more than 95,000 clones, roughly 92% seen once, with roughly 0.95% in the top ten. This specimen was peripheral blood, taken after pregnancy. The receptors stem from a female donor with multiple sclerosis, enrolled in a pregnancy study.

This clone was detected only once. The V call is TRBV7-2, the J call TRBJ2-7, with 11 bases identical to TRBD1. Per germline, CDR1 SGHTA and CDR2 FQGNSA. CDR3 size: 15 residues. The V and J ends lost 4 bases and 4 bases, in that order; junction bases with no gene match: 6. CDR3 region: CASSSAGTGGYEQYF. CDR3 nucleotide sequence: TGTGCCAGCAGCTCCGCCGGGACAGGGGGGTACGAGCAGTACTTC.

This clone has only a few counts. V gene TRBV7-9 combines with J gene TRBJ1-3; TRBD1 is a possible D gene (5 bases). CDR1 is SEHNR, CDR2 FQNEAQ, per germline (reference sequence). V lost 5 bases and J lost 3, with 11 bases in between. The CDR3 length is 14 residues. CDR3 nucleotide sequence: TGTGCCAGCAGCCAGGGTAGTGTTGGAAACACCATATATTTT. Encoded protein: CASSQGSVGNTIYF.

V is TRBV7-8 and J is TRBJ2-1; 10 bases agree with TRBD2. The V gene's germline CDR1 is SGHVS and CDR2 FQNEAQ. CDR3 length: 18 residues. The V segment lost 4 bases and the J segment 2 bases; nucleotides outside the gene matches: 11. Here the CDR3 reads CASSSGRAGGKTYNEQFF. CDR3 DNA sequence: TGTGCCAGCAGCTCCGGCCGAGCGGGAGGGAAAACCTACAATGAGCAGTTCTTC.

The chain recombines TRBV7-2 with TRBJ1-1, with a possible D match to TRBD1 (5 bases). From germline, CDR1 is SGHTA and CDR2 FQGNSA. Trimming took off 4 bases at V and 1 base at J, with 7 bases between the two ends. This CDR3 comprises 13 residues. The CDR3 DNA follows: TGTGCCAGCAGCTCACAGGCGAACACTGAAGCTTTCTTT. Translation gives CASSSQANTEAFF.

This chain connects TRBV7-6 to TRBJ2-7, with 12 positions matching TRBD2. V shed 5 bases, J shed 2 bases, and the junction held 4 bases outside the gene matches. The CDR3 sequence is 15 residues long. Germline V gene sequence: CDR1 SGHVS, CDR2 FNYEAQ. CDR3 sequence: CASSALAGGTYEQYF. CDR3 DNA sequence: TGTGCCAGCAGCGCACTAGCGGGAGGAACCTACGAGCAGTACTTC.

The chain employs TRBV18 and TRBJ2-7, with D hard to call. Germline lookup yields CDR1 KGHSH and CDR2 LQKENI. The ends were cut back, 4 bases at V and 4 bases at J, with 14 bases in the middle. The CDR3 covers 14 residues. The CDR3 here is CASSLVDNAYEQYF. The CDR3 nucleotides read TGTGCCAGCTCACTGGTTGACAACGCATACGAGCAGTACTTC.

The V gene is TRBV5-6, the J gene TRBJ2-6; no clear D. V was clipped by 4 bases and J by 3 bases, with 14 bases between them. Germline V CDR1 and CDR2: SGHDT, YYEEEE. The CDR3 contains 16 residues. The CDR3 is CASSLPRIGGANVLTF. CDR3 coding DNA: TGTGCCAGCAGCCTACCCAGGATTGGTGGGGCCAACGTCCTGACTTTC.

The CDR3 loop is CASSLTGTDNEQFF. CDR3 DNA: TGTGCCAGCAGCTTAACAGGGACGGACAATGAGCAGTTCTTC. This chain links TRBV5-5 with TRBJ2-1; the D gene is possibly TRBD1 (6 bases). Deletions cut 2 bases from V and 5 bases from J, with 11 bases between. The CDR3 has 14 amino acids. Per germline, CDR1 SGHKS and CDR2 YYEKEE (reference sequence).

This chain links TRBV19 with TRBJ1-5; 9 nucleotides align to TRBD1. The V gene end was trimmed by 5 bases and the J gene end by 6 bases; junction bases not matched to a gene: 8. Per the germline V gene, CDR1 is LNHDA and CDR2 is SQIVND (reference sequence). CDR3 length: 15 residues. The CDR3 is CASSARDRAGQPQHF. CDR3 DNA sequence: TGTGCCAGTAGTGCCCGGGACAGGGCGGGTCAGCCCCAGCATTTT.

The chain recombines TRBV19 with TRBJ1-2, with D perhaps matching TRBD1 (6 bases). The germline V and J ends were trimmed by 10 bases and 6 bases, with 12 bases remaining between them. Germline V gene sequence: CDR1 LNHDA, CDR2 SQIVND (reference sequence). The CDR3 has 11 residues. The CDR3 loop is CATQGYDGYTF. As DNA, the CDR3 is TGTGCCACCCAGGGGTATGATGGCTACACCTTC.

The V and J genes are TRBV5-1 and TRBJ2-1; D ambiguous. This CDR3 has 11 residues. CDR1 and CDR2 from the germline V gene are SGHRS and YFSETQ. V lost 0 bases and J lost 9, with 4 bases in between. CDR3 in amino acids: CASSLDIEQFF. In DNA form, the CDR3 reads TGCGCCAGCAGCTTGGACATTGAGCAGTTCTTC.

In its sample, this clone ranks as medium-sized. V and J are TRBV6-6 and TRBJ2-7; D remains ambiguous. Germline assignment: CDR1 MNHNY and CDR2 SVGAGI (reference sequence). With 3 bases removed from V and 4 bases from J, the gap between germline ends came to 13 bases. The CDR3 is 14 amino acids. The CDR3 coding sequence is TGTGCCAGCAGTTATCCCCTCTCTCCTTACGAGCAGTACTTC. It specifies CASSYPLSPYEQYF.

The CDR3 is CASSGRARQSEKLFF. For the CDR3, the DNA is TGTGCCAGCTCAGGCAGGGCCCGGCAGAGTGAAAAACTGTTTTTT. The chain is built from TRBV18 and TRBJ1-4, with D possibly matching TRBD1 (5 bases). This CDR3 contains 15 residues. Trimming removed 5 bases from V and 7 bases from J, with 17 bases in between. CDR1 and CDR2 from the germline V gene are KGHSH and LQKENI.

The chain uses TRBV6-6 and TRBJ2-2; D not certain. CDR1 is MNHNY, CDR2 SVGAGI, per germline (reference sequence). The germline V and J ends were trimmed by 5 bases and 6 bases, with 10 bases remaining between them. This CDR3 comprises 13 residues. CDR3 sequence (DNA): TGTGCCAGCAGTGCAACGGTGGCCGGGGAGCTGTTTTTT. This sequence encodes CASSATVAGELFF.

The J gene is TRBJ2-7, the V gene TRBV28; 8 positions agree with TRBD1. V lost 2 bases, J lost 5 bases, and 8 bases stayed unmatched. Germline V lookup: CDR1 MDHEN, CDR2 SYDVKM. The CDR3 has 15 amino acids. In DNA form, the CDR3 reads TGTGCCAGCAGTTTAACAGGGGGAGGACGGAACGAGCAGTACTTC. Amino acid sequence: CASSLTGGGRNEQYF.

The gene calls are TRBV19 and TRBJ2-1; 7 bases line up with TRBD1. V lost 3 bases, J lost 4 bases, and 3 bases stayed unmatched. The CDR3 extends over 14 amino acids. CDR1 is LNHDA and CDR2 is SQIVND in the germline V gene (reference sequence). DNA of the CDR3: TGTGCCAGTAGTATGGGGACAGCTTACAATGAGCAGTTCTTC. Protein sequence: CASSMGTAYNEQFF. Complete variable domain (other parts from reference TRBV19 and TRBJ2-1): DGGITQSPKYLFRKEGQNVTLSCEQNLNHDAMYWYRQDPGQGLRLIYYSQIVNDFQKGDIAEGYSVSREKKESFPLTVTSAQKNPTAFYLCASSMGTAYNEQFFGPGTRLTVL.

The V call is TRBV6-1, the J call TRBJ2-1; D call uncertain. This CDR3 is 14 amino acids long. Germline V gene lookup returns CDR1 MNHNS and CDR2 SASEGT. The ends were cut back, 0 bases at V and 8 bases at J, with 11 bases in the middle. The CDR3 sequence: CASSEATGVYEQFF. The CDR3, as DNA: TGTGCCAGCAGTGAAGCCACGGGTGTCTATGAGCAGTTCTTC.

As DNA, the CDR3 is TGTGCCAGCTCACCACCGGAGACAGGCTTGGAGAGGACCCAGTACTTC. It translates to CASSPPETGLERTQYF. V gene TRBV18 combines with J gene TRBJ2-5, with D perhaps matching TRBD1 (6 bases). In germline, CDR1 is KGHSH, CDR2 LQKENI. The V end was cut by 0 bases, the J end by 7 bases, with 18 bases between. The CDR3 totals 16 residues.

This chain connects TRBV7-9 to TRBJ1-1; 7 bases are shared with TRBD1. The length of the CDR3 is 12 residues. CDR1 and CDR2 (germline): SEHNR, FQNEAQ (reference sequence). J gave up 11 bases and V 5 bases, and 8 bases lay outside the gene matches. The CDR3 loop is CASSIGTAWAFF. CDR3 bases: TGTGCCAGCAGCATCGGGACAGCGTGGGCTTTCTTT.

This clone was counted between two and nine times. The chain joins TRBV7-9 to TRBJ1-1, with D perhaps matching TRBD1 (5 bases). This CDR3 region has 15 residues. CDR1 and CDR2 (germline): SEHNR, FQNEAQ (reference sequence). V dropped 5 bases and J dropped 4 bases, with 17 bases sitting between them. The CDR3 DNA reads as TGTGCCAGCAGCATATCTTTGGCCGGGGGCACTGAAGCTTTCTTT. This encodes CASSISLAGGTEAFF.

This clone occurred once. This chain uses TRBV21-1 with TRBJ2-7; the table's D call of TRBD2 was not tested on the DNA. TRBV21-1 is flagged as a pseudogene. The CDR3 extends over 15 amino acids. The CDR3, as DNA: TGTGCCAGCAGCCCTAGGCGGGAGATCACCTACGAGCAGTACTTC. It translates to CASSPRREITYEQYF.

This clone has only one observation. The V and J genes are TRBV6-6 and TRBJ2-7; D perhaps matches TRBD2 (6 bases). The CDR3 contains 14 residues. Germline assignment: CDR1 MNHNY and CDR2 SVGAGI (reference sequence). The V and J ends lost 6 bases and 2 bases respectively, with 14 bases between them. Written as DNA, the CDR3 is TGTGCCAGCAGACAAGCGGGCCGCACCTACGAGCAGTACTTC. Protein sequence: CASRQAGRTYEQYF.

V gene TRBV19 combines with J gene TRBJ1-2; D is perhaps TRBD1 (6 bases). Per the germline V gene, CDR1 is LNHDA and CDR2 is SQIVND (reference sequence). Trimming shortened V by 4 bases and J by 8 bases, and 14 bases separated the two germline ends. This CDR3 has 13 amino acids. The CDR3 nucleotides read TGTGCCAGTAGTAGGACAGTGCCTGAAGGCTACACCTTC. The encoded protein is CASSRTVPEGYTF.

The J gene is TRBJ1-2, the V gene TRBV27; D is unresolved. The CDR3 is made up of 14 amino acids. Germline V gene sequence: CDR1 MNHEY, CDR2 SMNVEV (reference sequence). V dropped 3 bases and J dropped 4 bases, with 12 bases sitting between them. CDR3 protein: CASSFSRLSYGYTF. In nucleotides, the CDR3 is TGTGCCAGCAGTTTCAGCAGGTTGAGCTATGGCTACACCTTC.

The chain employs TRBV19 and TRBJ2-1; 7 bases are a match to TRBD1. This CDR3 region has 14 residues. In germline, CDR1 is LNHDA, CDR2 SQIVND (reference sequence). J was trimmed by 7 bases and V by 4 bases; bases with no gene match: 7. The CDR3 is CASSTRQGWNEQFF. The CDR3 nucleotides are TGTGCCAGTAGTACCCGACAGGGATGGAATGAGCAGTTCTTC. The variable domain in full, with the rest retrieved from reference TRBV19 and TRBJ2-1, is DGGITQSPKYLFRKEGQNVTLSCEQNLNHDAMYWYRQDPGQGLRLIYYSQIVNDFQKGDIAEGYSVSREKKESFPLTVTSAQKNPTAFYLCASSTRQGWNEQFFGPGTRLTVL.

The CDR3 DNA reads TGTGCCAGCTCACCAAGAAAGCGAAACACCGGGGAGCTGTTTTTT. Translated, it gives CASSPRKRNTGELFF. The J gene is TRBJ2-2, the V gene TRBV18, with unresolved D. Germline loops: CDR1 KGHSH, CDR2 LQKENI. V lost 2 bases and J 2 bases, leaving 9 bases between the germline ends. CDR3 length: 15 residues.

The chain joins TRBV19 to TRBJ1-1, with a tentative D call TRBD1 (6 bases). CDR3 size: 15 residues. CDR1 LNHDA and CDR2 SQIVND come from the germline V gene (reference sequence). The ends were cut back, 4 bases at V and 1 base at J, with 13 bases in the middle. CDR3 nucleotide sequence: TGTGCCAGTAGTACGGGGCCAGGGGCGAACACTGAAGCTTTCTTT. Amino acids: CASSTGPGANTEAFF. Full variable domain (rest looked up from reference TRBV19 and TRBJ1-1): DGGITQSPKYLFRKEGQNVTLSCEQNLNHDAMYWYRQDPGQGLRLIYYSQIVNDFQKGDIAEGYSVSREKKESFPLTVTSAQKNPTAFYLCASSTGPGANTEAFFGQGTRLTVV.

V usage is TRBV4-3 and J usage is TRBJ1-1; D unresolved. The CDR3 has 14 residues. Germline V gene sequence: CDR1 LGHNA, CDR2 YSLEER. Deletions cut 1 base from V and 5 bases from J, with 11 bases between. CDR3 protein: CASSQGPGSTEAFF. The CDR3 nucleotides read TGCGCCAGCAGCCAAGGCCCAGGCAGTACTGAAGCTTTCTTT.

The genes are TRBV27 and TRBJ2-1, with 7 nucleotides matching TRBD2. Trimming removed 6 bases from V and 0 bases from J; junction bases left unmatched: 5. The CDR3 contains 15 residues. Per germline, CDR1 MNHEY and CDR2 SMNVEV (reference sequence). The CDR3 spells CASRSSGGSYNEQFF. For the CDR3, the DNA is TGTGCCAGCAGATCCTCGGGGGGCTCCTACAATGAGCAGTTCTTC.